This is a list of T cell receptor beta chains from one sample in a study of response to subunit inactivated influenza vaccine. MiXCR, applied by TCRdb to the RT-PCR reads, yields one record per CDR3 protein. The sample includes approximately 290,000 distinct CDR3 sequences, about 20% seen only once; the top ten take approximately 10%. Here the sequenced sample was PBMCs from blood, taken less than 22 months after vaccination. The source of these receptors is a man between 50 and 70 years old who received an inactivated influenza vaccine. Both conserved end residues are part of each CDR3. The D gene is left open where the match is weak. Clone size is not always given. Where it is, it says once, few, many or a class for expanded clones.

NA,TRBV5-6,TRBJ2-3,TRBD1,TGTGCCAGCAGCTTGACGACAGGGCCCCGCACAGATACGCAGTATTTT,CASSLTTGPRTDTQYF
few,TRBV5-6,TRBJ2-1,NA,TGTGCCAGCAGCTTGCCGGACAATGAGCAGTTCTTC,CASSLPDNEQFF
NA,TRBV19,TRBJ1-1,NA,TGTGCCAGCAGGGACACCATCAACACTGAAGCTTTCTTT,CASRDTINTEAFF
many,TRBV12-3/TRBV12-4,TRBJ1-5,TRBD1,TGTGCCAGCAGTGACCGGGACAGGGGATTGGGGCCCCAGCATTTT,CASSDRDRGLGPQHF
once,TRBV4-3,TRBJ1-1,TRBD1,TGCGCCAGCAGCCAAGCTGGGACAGTGAACACTGAAGCTTTCTTT,CASSQAGTVNTEAFF
NA,TRBV20-1,TRBJ1-1,NA,TGCAGTGCTAGGCAGGCGATAAACACTGAAGCTTTCTTT,CSARQAINTEAFF
many,TRBV29-1,TRBJ2-1,TRBD1,TGCAGCGTTCGTGACAGGGGGTGGGACAATGAGCAGTTCTTC,CSVRDRGWDNEQFF
NA,TRBV5-1,TRBJ2-1,TRBD1,TGCGCCAGCAGCTTCCAGGGGGTGGACTTCAATGAGCAGTTCTTC,CASSFQGVDFNEQFF
NA,TRBV4-3,TRBJ1-5,TRBD1,TGCGCCAGCAGCCGCTCGGGACAGGGGGATCAGCCCCAGCATTTT,CASSRSGQGDQPQHF
many,TRBV5-1,TRBJ2-1,TRBD2,TGCGCCAGCAGCTTGAGTGTGACTAGCGGGAGCAATGAGCAGTTCTTC,CASSLSVTSGSNEQFF
many,TRBV29-1,TRBJ2-2,TRBD1,TGCAGCGCTTCTGCCACAGGACAGGGGTTTTCCGGGGAGCTGTTTTTT,CSASATGQGFSGELFF
once,TRBV5-1,TRBJ2-7,NA,TGCGCCAGCAGCTTTGGGGGAAAGGAGTCCTACGAGCAGTACTTC,CASSFGGKESYEQYF
few,TRBV29-1,TRBJ1-2,NA,TGCAGCGTTGCCGGAGGATCGAGGGTCGGCTACACCTTC,CSVAGGSRVGYTF
few,TRBV5-1,TRBJ1-4,NA,TGCGCCAGCAGCGGGGTTCCGGATGAAAAACTGTTTTTT,CASSGVPDEKLFF
NA,TRBV11-1,TRBJ2-3,TRBD2,TGTGCCAGCAGCCCTCCCAACCTAAGGACTAGCGGGGGGCGAGATACGCAGTATTTT,CASSPPNLRTSGGRDTQYF
few,TRBV20-1,TRBJ1-2,NA,TGCAGTGCTAGAGACGCCAGGGGAGCCTATGGCTACACCTTC,CSARDARGAYGYTF
few,TRBV5-7,TRBJ1-1,NA,TGTGCCAGCAGCCATATCACAGTTAACACTGAAGCTTTCTTT,CASSHITVNTEAFF
NA,TRBV7-9,TRBJ1-6,NA,TGTGCCAGCAGCCCCCACCAGGTGGCCGATGATTTCTCACCCCTCCACTTT,CASSPHQVADDFSPLHF
few,TRBV20-1,TRBJ1-1,NA,TGCAGTGCTAGAGATGTGGGGGTAAAAGTTGAAGCTTTCTTT,CSARDVGVKVEAFF
few,TRBV7-9,TRBJ2-7,TRBD1,TGTGCCAGCAGCACTGGACAGGGATCCATTTACGAGCAGTACTTC,CASSTGQGSIYEQYF
NA,TRBV10-3,TRBJ2-5,NA,TGTGCCACGGCTAGGGGGGTAGAAGAGACCCAGTACTTC,CATARGVEETQYF
NA,TRBV12-3/TRBV12-4,TRBJ1-2,NA,TGTGCCAGCAGTCGAACCCGGATAGCTAACTATGGCTACACCTTC,CASSRTRIANYGYTF
NA,TRBV5-1,TRBJ2-1,NA,TGCGCCAGCAGCTTAGGACATTACTCCTACAATGAGCAGTTCTTC,CASSLGHYSYNEQFF
NA,TRBV19,TRBJ1-5,TRBD1,TGTGCCAGTAGTAGGGGACAGGGAGCCAATCAGCCCCAGCATTTT,CASSRGQGANQPQHF
few,TRBV5-5,TRBJ1-5,NA,TGTGCCAGCAGCTTGTTATGGACTGATAGCAATCAGCCCCAGCATTTT,CASSLLWTDSNQPQHF
few,TRBV3-1,TRBJ1-6,NA,TGTGCCAGCAGCCATTATTGGGCAGGGGACAATTCACCCCTCCACTTT,CASSHYWAGDNSPLHF
few,TRBV19,TRBJ2-2,NA,TGTGCCAGTAGTATAGATCGGGAACTAGGGAACACCGGGGAGCTGTTTTTT,CASSIDRELGNTGELFF
NA,TRBV14,TRBJ2-7,TRBD1,TGTGCCAGCAGCGAATCCGGGACAGGGGTCGGCGAGCAGTACTTC,CASSESGTGVGEQYF
few,TRBV5-1,TRBJ2-1,NA,TGTGCCAGCTCCCCCGGTGGGGGTAGCTCCTACAATGAGCAGTTCTTC,CASSPGGGSSYNEQFF
NA,TRBV29-1,TRBJ2-1,TRBD2,TGCAGCGTTCAACTAGCGGGGGGGCGGGGTGAGCAGTTCTTC,CSVQLAGGRGEQFF
NA,TRBV29-1,TRBJ2-4,NA,TGCAGCGTTGTGTTTGGTCAAAACATTCAGTACTTC,CSVVFGQNIQYF
many,TRBV4-3,TRBJ1-6,NA,TGCGCCAGCAGCCAAGCCAGGGGCAGTGCACCCCTCCACTTT,CASSQARGSAPLHF
NA,TRBV19,TRBJ2-2,NA,TGTGCCAGTAGTTACAGGATTACGAACACCGGGGAGCTGTTTTTT,CASSYRITNTGELFF
few,TRBV25-1,TRBJ2-3,NA,TGTGCCAGCAGTGAATCTTGGCTAGCGACCACAGATACGCAGTATTTT,CASSESWLATTDTQYF
few,TRBV4-3,TRBJ1-2,NA,TGCGCCAGCAGCCAAGATATAGCAGGCATCTATGGCTACACCTTC,CASSQDIAGIYGYTF
few,TRBV2,TRBJ1-2,NA,TGTGCCAGCAGTGAAGTGGTCAACTATGGCTACACCTTC,CASSEVVNYGYTF
few,TRBV19,TRBJ2-4,NA,TGTGCCAGTAGCAGGTGGGACACCTTAGCCAAAAACATTCAGTACTTC,CASSRWDTLAKNIQYF
NA,TRBV18,TRBJ1-3,NA,TGTGCCAGCTCACCAGCGTTAAGCTCTGGAAACACCATATATTTT,CASSPALSSGNTIYF
few,TRBV3-1,TRBJ1-3,NA,TGTGCCAGCAGCTCTGGCGGGGTGAGCTCTGGAAACACCATATATTTT,CASSSGGVSSGNTIYF
NA,TRBV18,TRBJ2-7,NA,TGTGCCAGCTCGCCCACGTCTCGAGGGGGAGAGCAGTACTTC,CASSPTSRGGEQYF
NA,TRBV10-3,TRBJ2-1,NA,TGTGCCATCCGCCAAGAAAACAGGGTTAGGGTGCGCAATGAGCAGTTCTTC,CAIRQENRVRVRNEQFF
NA,TRBV6-1,TRBJ2-1,NA,TGTGCCAGCATTGAAGGCCGGGGCAATGAGCAGTTCTTC,CASIEGRGNEQFF
few,TRBV18,TRBJ2-1,TRBD2,TGTGCCAGCTCACCGCAGAAAAAGACTAGCGGTGACGTGCAGTTCTTC,CASSPQKKTSGDVQFF
NA,TRBV12-3/TRBV12-4,TRBJ2-2,TRBD1,TGTGCCAGCACGACGGGACAGGCCCGTCGTGGGCTGTTTTTT,CASTTGQARRGLFF
many,TRBV4-3,TRBJ1-3,NA,TGCGCCAGCAGCCAACGGATCCTTGACAGAGTAGGAGGAAACACCATATATTTT,CASSQRILDRVGGNTIYF
many,TRBV7-8,TRBJ2-3,NA,TGTGCCAGCAGCTCCTCACCCCCGCAAGATACGCAGTATTTT,CASSSSPPQDTQYF
NA,TRBV5-1,TRBJ2-2,NA,TGCGCCAGCAGCATCTCCGGGAAAAACACCGGGGAGCTGTTTTTT,CASSISGKNTGELFF
many,TRBV4-1,TRBJ1-1,NA,TGCGCCAGCAGCCAAGATCGACAGAACACTGAAGCTTTCTTT,CASSQDRQNTEAFF
NA,TRBV5-1,TRBJ2-3,NA,TGCGCCAGCAGCTTGGTCCTAGCGAGCACAGATACGCAGTATTTT,CASSLVLASTDTQYF